A selection of T cell receptor beta chains follows, all from one sample in a study of blood T cell repertoires in COVID-19. Some clones are missing from TCRdb's copy, which holds only in-frame ones; the method was immunoSEQ multiplex PCR. The sample contains under 200,000 clones, roughly 84% of which appear only once. The source material was peripheral blood. These TCRs come from a woman of 80 years or more with acute or convalescent COVID-19. CDR3s include the opening cysteine and the closing phenylalanine or tryptophan. The D gene is left open where the match is weak. A clone size is listed for some rows: how often the clone was seen (once, few, many), or a class if it is expanded.

J gene,D gene,clone size,V gene,CDR3 DNA,CDR3 protein
TRBJ1-2,NA,NA,TRBV5-6,TGTGCCAGCAGGAGGGATGAGTATGGCTACACCTTC,CASRRDEYGYTF
TRBJ1-1,NA,NA,TRBV19,TGTGCCAGTAGTATAGTACAGGGAGAAAAAGCTTTCTTT,CASSIVQGEKAFF
TRBJ2-5,NA,NA,TRBV7-2,TGTGCCAGCAGCCAAGACAGGTGGCAAGAGACCCAGTACTTC,CASSQDRWQETQYF
TRBJ1-1,NA,few,TRBV10-3,TGTGCCATCAGTGAGTCGGCGAGTAGGCGTGGGACTTACACTGAAGCTTTCTTT,CAISESASRRGTYTEAFF
TRBJ1-2,NA,NA,TRBV29-1,TGCAGCGGCTCAGAGGACTATGGCTACACCTTC,CSGSEDYGYTF
TRBJ1-5,TRBD1,NA,TRBV2,TGTGCCAGCACAAGGGGGCAAGTGGATCAGCCCCAGCATTTT,CASTRGQVDQPQHF
TRBJ2-6,NA,NA,TRBV28,TGTGCCAGCAGTCCCCGGGGGTCTGGGGCCAACGTCCTGACTTTC,CASSPRGSGANVLTF
TRBJ1-2,NA,NA,TRBV4-3,TGCGCCAGCAGTCTGGACGGGGTCTATGGCTACACCTTC,CASSLDGVYGYTF
TRBJ1-2,TRBD1,NA,TRBV5-1,TGCGCCAGCAGCTTGGGTCAGGGGGTACTAGCTAACTATGGCTACACCTTC,CASSLGQGVLANYGYTF
TRBJ1-2,NA,NA,TRBV9,TGTGCCAGCAGCGTAGTAATAAAGCTTAACTATGGCTACACCTTC,CASSVVIKLNYGYTF
TRBJ2-1,TRBD2,NA,TRBV6-5,TGTGCCAGCAGTCGGGTAGCGGGCTACAATGAGCAGTTCTTC,CASSRVAGYNEQFF
TRBJ1-1,NA,NA,TRBV29-1,TGCAGCGTTGTTATCACAGGCCTTTCCAAGGAAGCTTTCTTT,CSVVITGLSKEAFF
TRBJ2-5,NA,NA,TRBV9,TGTGCCAGCAGCTCCGATGGGGGGTCGTACCAAGAGACCCAGTACTTC,CASSSDGGSYQETQYF
TRBJ1-5,NA,NA,TRBV19,TGTGCCAGTAGTTGGGGAGGGACGGGCAATCAGCCCCAGCATTTT,CASSWGGTGNQPQHF
TRBJ1-1,NA,NA,TRBV7-2,TGTGCCAGCAGCCCGAGACAAACGAACACTGAAGCTTTCTTT,CASSPRQTNTEAFF
TRBJ1-4,NA,NA,TRBV2,TGTGCCAGCAGTGAAGAAGTGGGTGCAGGGGCAAAACTGTTTTTT,CASSEEVGAGAKLFF
TRBJ2-1,NA,NA,TRBV5-1,TGCGCCAGCAGCTACCCGGGACTGTACAATGAGCAGTTCTTC,CASSYPGLYNEQFF
TRBJ2-5,NA,NA,TRBV28,TGTGCCAGCAGTTTTGGGTCGGGTACCGTCGAAGAGACCCAGTACTTC,CASSFGSGTVEETQYF
TRBJ2-5,TRBD2,NA,TRBV28,TGTGCCAGCAGTTTACTAGCGGGAGAGTTGAGGGTGGAGACCCAGTACTTC,CASSLLAGELRVETQYF
TRBJ1-1,NA,NA,TRBV6-5,TGTGCCAGCAGTTACCTGGTGGGGCTGAACACTGAAGCTTTCTTT,CASSYLVGLNTEAFF
TRBJ2-2,NA,NA,TRBV24-1,TGTGCCACCAGTGATCGGGGGGCAGAAAAAAACACCGGGGAGCTGTTTTTT,CATSDRGAEKNTGELFF
TRBJ2-2,NA,NA,TRBV18,TGTGCCAGCTCAACGACAACAGGGAGCACCGGGGAGCTGTTTTTT,CASSTTTGSTGELFF
TRBJ1-6,NA,NA,TRBV5-4,TGTGCCAGCAGCGGGTACAGGGTTGCCAATTCACCCCTCCACTTT,CASSGYRVANSPLHF
TRBJ2-3,TRBD2,once,TRBV7-9,TGTGCCAGCAGCCGGGGGGTGGATACGCAGTATTTT,CASSRGVDTQYF
TRBJ1-1,NA,NA,TRBV24-1,TGTGCCACCAGAGGGAGCGCTAACACTGAAGCTTTCTTT,CATRGSANTEAFF
TRBJ2-3,TRBD2,NA,TRBV19,TGTGCCAGTAGTGTCCTAGCGGAGACTAGCACAGATACGCAGTATTTT,CASSVLAETSTDTQYF
TRBJ1-2,TRBD1,NA,TRBV2,TGTGCCAGCAGTGAGTCAGGGGGCGGTGTCTATGGCTACACCTTC,CASSESGGGVYGYTF
TRBJ2-7,NA,once,TRBV7-2,TGTGCCAGCAGCCTGAACTTTAACTTAGGGGGCTACGAGCAGTACTTC,CASSLNFNLGGYEQYF
TRBJ1-1,TRBD1,once,TRBV2,TGTGCCAGCAATAAACAGGGGGCGGGCACTGAAGCTTTCTTT,CASNKQGAGTEAFF
TRBJ2-5,NA,few,TRBV6-5,TGTGCCAGCAGTTATCCCAGCCAAGAGACCCAGTACTTC,CASSYPSQETQYF
TRBJ2-7,TRBD2,NA,TRBV13,TGTGCCAGCAGCTTCGGCGGGAGTTTCTACGAGCAGTACTTC,CASSFGGSFYEQYF
TRBJ1-1,NA,few,TRBV29-1,TGCAGCGGCGACAGATTGCTGAACACTGAAGCTTTCTTT,CSGDRLLNTEAFF
TRBJ2-7,TRBD1,NA,TRBV5-1,TGCGCCAGCAGCCTGACAGGGCCTGCCTACGAGCAGTACTTC,CASSLTGPAYEQYF